A single sample gave rise to the 27 T cell receptor beta chains below, sequenced in a study of blood T cells in healthy people across ages. A J-beta primer mix and a sample-barcoded 5' primer were used in a second PCR of about 7 to 12 cycles. TCRdb re-called the 5' RACE reads through MiXCR, storing one row per CDR3 protein. The repertoire holds more than 650,000 distinct CDR3 sequences, with 20% to 25% as singletons. The sequenced sample was blood. These receptor sequences come from a man aged 65 to 85 in good health.

The rearrangement uses TRBV15 and TRBJ1-3; TRBD1 matches at 7 bases. V dropped 0 bases and J dropped 4; count of bases not matched to a gene: 6. From germline, CDR1 is LNHNV and CDR2 YYDKDF (reference sequence). CDR3 size: 16 residues. In DNA form, the CDR3 reads TGTGCCACCAGCAGAGAGAGGGGGCGGATGGGAAACACCATATATTTT. Translated, it gives CATSRERGRMGNTIYF.

This clonotype has a count of ten or more. Here the CDR3 reads CASSSGLAEQYV. CDR3 bases: TGTGCCAGCAGTTCCGGACTAGCCGAGCAGTACGTC. This sequence joins TRBV12-3 or TRBV12-4 and TRBJ2-7, with 8 bases that match TRBD2. CDR3 length equals 12 residues. With 4 bases clipped from V and 6 bases from J, the junction kept 2 bases outside the gene matches.

The gene calls are TRBV29-1 and TRBJ1-2, with a possible D match to TRBD1 (6 bases). The CDR3 loop spans 12 amino acids. Deletions cut 7 bases from V and 4 bases from J, with 13 bases between. The germline V gene encodes CDR1 SQVTM and CDR2 ANQGSEA. The CDR3 sequence is CSAARGVYGYTF. CDR3 DNA: TGCAGCGCAGCCAGGGGAGTCTATGGCTACACCTTC.

This clonotype was seen repeatedly, ten times or more. The rearrangement joins TRBV7-9 to TRBJ2-5; D remains unclear. Trimming cost V 5 bases and J 2 bases, with 12 bases left between them. Germline assignment: CDR1 SEHNR and CDR2 FQNEAQ (reference sequence). CDR3 length: 14 amino acids. CDR3 sequence: CASSPTVTQETQYF. The CDR3 coding sequence is TGTGCCAGCAGCCCTACCGTGACTCAAGAGACCCAGTACTTC.

This clonotype was found a few times. This chain joins TRBV27 and TRBJ2-1; TRBD2 aligns across 9 bases. The germline V gene encodes CDR1 MNHEY and CDR2 SMNVEV (reference sequence). The CDR3 length is 16 residues. With 6 bases clipped from V and 0 bases from J, the junction kept 6 bases outside the gene matches. CDR3 residues: CASSPGSGGSYNEQFF. Written as DNA, the CDR3 is TGTGCCAGCAGCCCAGGTAGCGGGGGCTCCTACAATGAGCAGTTCTTC.

This chain links TRBV4-1 with TRBJ2-5; D might be TRBD2 (5 bases). The CDR3 spans 14 residues. The V end was cut by 0 bases, the J end by 5 bases, with 10 bases between. The V gene's germline CDR1 is MGHRA and CDR2 YSYEKL. The CDR3, as DNA: TGCGCCAGCAGCCAAGAGGAGGTCCGGGAGACCCAGTACTTC. This encodes CASSQEEVRETQYF.

The rearrangement links TRBV6-6 to TRBJ1-2; the match to TRBD1 covers 7 bases. The length of the CDR3 is 13 residues. Germline lookup yields CDR1 MNHNY and CDR2 SVGAGI (reference sequence). V shed 5 bases, J shed 5 bases, and the junction held 5 bases outside the gene matches. Here the CDR3 reads CASSPTGAYGYTF. CDR3 bases: TGTGCCAGCAGTCCCACAGGGGCATATGGCTACACCTTC.

This clonotype has just a few counts. The rearrangement joins TRBV19 to TRBJ2-4; 11 nucleotides line up with TRBD1. V trimming: 7 bases; J trimming: 8 bases; junction bases outside the gene matches: 10. The germline CDR1 and CDR2 sequences are LNHDA and SQIVND (reference sequence). This CDR3 region has 15 residues. The CDR3 DNA is TGTGCCAGTACCTGGGACAGGGGGGGTAGGGACATTCAGTACTTC. Encoded protein: CASTWDRGGRDIQYF. Looking up the rest from reference TRBV19 and TRBJ2-4 gives the full variable domain: DGGITQSPKYLFRKEGQNVTLSCEQNLNHDAMYWYRQDPGQGLRLIYYSQIVNDFQKGDIAEGYSVSREKKESFPLTVTSAQKNPTAFYLCASTWDRGGRDIQYFGAGTRLSVL.

This clonotype was seen only a few times. The chain combines TRBV7-3 with TRBJ1-1, with D possibly matching TRBD1 (5 bases). Germline V gene sequence: CDR1 SGHTA, CDR2 FQGTGA. The V and J ends lost 5 bases and 1 base respectively, with 14 bases between them. The CDR3 loop spans 15 amino acids. This CDR3 is CASSPLAGQNTEAFF. The DNA of the CDR3 is TGTGCCAGCAGCCCCCTTGCGGGGCAGAACACTGAAGCTTTCTTT.

This clonotype appeared a few times. The J gene is TRBJ2-3, the V gene TRBV27; no definite D call. Trimming took 2 bases from V and 4 from J, leaving 13 bases between them. CDR1 is MNHEY and CDR2 is SMNVEV in the germline V gene (reference sequence). The CDR3 is made up of 15 amino acids. As DNA, the CDR3 is TGTGCCAGCAGTTTAAAGGGAAGAAGGGCAGATACGCAGTATTTT. It translates to CASSLKGRRADTQYF.

The chain carries TRBV28 and TRBJ1-6, with 7 bases matching TRBD1. The V segment lost 5 bases and the J segment 13 bases; nucleotides outside the gene matches: 17. Germline CDR1 is MDHEN and CDR2 is SYDVKM. CDR3 length: 16 amino acids. CDR3 DNA: TGTGCCAGCAGTGGACAGGCACACAGGGGCACTTCGCCCCTCCACTTT. It translates to CASSGQAHRGTSPLHF.

The chain joins TRBV7-2 to TRBJ2-5, with 8 nucleotides matching TRBD1. V was clipped by 6 bases and J by 4 bases; unmatched bases: 10. The CDR3 runs to 15 residues. Germline CDR1 SGHTA, CDR2 FQGNSA. CDR3 region: CASSSQGQGLETQYF. The DNA of the CDR3 is TGTGCCAGCAGTTCTCAAGGACAGGGCCTAGAGACCCAGTACTTC. The full variable domain, completed using reference TRBV7-2 and TRBJ2-5, is GAGVSQSPSNKVTEKGKDVELRCDPISGHTALYWYRQSLGQGLEFLIYFQGNSAPDKSGLPSDRFSAERTGGSVSTLTIQRTQQEDSAVYLCASSSQGQGLETQYFGPGTRLLVL.

This chain joins TRBV4-1 and TRBJ1-5; a possible D gene is TRBD1 (6 bases). CDR3 length: 15 residues. Trimming took off 0 bases at V and 6 bases at J, with 12 bases between the two ends. CDR1 is MGHRA and CDR2 is YSYEKL in the germline V gene. For the CDR3, the DNA is TGCGCCAGCAGCCAAGACGGGGGCGCGGTTCAGCCCCAGCATTTT. It is translated as CASSQDGGAVQPQHF.

Only a few counts were recorded for this clonotype. The J gene is TRBJ2-7, the V gene TRBV6-2 or TRBV6-3; a possible D gene is TRBD2 (6 bases). The J call may be in error: the DNA end matches TRBJ2-1 better. The CDR3 totals 14 residues. Looked up from germline, CDR1 is MNHEY and CDR2 is SVGEGT. DNA for the CDR3: TGTGCCAGCAGGGAAGCTGGCGGGATGGGACGGCAGTTCTTC. This codes for CASREAGGMGRQFF.

This clonotype came up a few times. The chain combines TRBV20-1 with TRBJ1-2; tentatively, D is TRBD1 (6 bases). V gave up 6 bases and J gave up 7 bases, with 15 bases separating them. CDR1 DFQATT and CDR2 SNEGSKA come from the germline V gene (reference sequence). The CDR3 has 12 amino acids. CDR3 nucleotide sequence: TGCAGTGCCATATGGACAGTATCTGGCTACACCTTC. This translates into CSAIWTVSGYTF.

The chain couples TRBV7-9 to TRBJ2-2, with D tentatively TRBD1 or TRBD2 (5 bases each). CDR1 is SEHNR, CDR2 FQNEAQ, per germline (reference sequence). V lost 1 base to trimming and J lost 0 bases, with 9 bases between them. The CDR3 sequence is 16 residues long. CDR3 in amino acids: CASSLGGTANTGELFF. The CDR3 region has the DNA TGTGCCAGCAGCTTAGGTGGGACGGCGAACACCGGGGAGCTGTTTTTT.

A few counts support this clonotype. The chain couples TRBV20-1 to TRBJ2-1, with D possibly TRBD2 on 7 matching bases. Germline assignment: CDR1 DFQATT and CDR2 SNEGSKA (reference sequence). CDR3 size: 16 residues. V dropped 5 bases and J dropped 4 bases, with 21 bases sitting between them. The CDR3 loop reads CSAVPAGAPPYNEQFF. DNA for the CDR3: TGCAGTGCTGTGCCCGCGGGGGCCCCCCCTTACAATGAGCAGTTCTTC.

This clonotype came up a few times. The chain joins TRBV10-3 to TRBJ2-3; TRBD2 might be the D (5 bases). This CDR3 has 15 residues. Trimming shortened V by 0 bases and J by 0 bases, and 7 bases separated the two germline ends. CDR1 is ENHRY and CDR2 is SYGVKD in the germline V gene. For the CDR3, the DNA is TGTGCCATCAGTGAGTCAGCGGTTAGCACAGATACGCAGTATTTT. This translates into CAISESAVSTDTQYF.

This clonotype was seen only a few times. The chain joins TRBV4-3 to TRBJ1-1, with 7 bases lining up with TRBD1. Germline V lookup: CDR1 LGHNA, CDR2 YSLEER. The CDR3 runs to 12 residues. Trimming at V came to 4 bases and at J to 10 bases, leaving 6 bases not matched to a gene. CDR3 loop: CASSRGQAGAFF. CDR3 bases: TGCGCCAGCAGCCGAGGACAGGCGGGAGCTTTCTTT.

This clonotype came up many times. The chain is built from TRBV7-2 and TRBJ2-3, with 12 bases fitting TRBD2. The CDR3 is made up of 14 amino acids. The germline V gene has CDR1 SGHTA and CDR2 FQGNSA. After removal of 6 bases from V and 5 bases from J, the junction contained 3 bases not matched to a gene. CDR3 nucleotide sequence: TGTGCCAGCAGTCTAGCGGGAGGGCGAGATACGCAGTATTTT. Translating it yields CASSLAGGRDTQYF.

A word on this clonotype: One junction end disagrees with the germline gene, perhaps due to a read error. This chain uses TRBV25-1 with TRBJ1-6, with TRBD1 as a possible D gene (5 bases). The CDR3 covers 15 residues. Germline CDR1 is MGHDK and CDR2 is SYGVNS. CDR3 loop: CASIRSGAGNSPLHF. The DNA for the CDR3 is TGTGCCAGCATCCGGAGCGGGGCTGGCAATTCACCCCTCCACTTC.

This clonotype was recorded a few times. The chain combines TRBV20-1 with TRBJ1-1, with a weak D call TRBD1 (5 bases). V was clipped by 3 bases and J by 3 bases, with 14 bases between them. Germline values: CDR1 DFQATT, CDR2 SNEGSKA (reference sequence). This CDR3 is 14 amino acids long. CDR3 amino acids: CSARGGLQDTEAFF. CDR3 coding DNA: TGCAGTGCTAGGGGGGGGTTGCAGGACACTGAAGCTTTCTTT.

This clonotype has more than one count but fewer than ten. CDR3 in amino acids: CASSSRDRSPNTEAFF. DNA for the CDR3: TGCGCCAGCAGCTCCCGGGACAGAAGCCCGAACACTGAAGCTTTCTTT. The V call is TRBV5-1, the J call TRBJ1-1; 7 bases match TRBD1. The CDR3 has 16 amino acids. J was trimmed by 1 base and V by 3 bases; bases with no gene match: 9. The germline gives CDR1 SGHRS, CDR2 YFSETQ.

The V and J genes are TRBV3-1 and TRBJ2-7, with TRBD2 matching 7 bases. CDR3 length: 15 residues. Germline loops: CDR1 LGHDT, CDR2 YNNKEL (reference sequence). After removal of 4 bases from V and 3 bases from J, the junction contained 9 bases not matched to a gene. The DNA for the CDR3 is TGTGCCAGCAGCCCTGGGGGGGGTACGATCTACGAGCAGTACTTC. Protein sequence: CASSPGGGTIYEQYF.

The V and J genes are TRBV29-1 and TRBJ2-6; no reliable D call. The CDR3 length is 14 residues. The germline gives CDR1 SQVTM, CDR2 ANQGSEA. V was clipped by 8 bases and J by 2 bases, with 13 bases between them. The CDR3 spells CSPPVETGANVLTF. CDR3 sequence (DNA): TGCAGCCCCCCCGTGGAGACTGGGGCCAACGTCCTGACTTTC.

This clonotype occurred a few times. V usage is TRBV20-1 and J usage is TRBJ2-7; D is possibly TRBD1 (7 bases). The germline V and J ends were trimmed by 3 bases and 3 bases, with 9 bases remaining between them. In germline, CDR1 is DFQATT, CDR2 SNEGSKA (reference sequence). The CDR3 sequence is 12 residues long. In nucleotides, the CDR3 is TGCAGTGCTAGCAGGGGGGTCTACGAGCAGTACTTC. Its protein is CSASRGVYEQYF.

This chain links TRBV14 with TRBJ2-3; D ambiguous. This CDR3 contains 14 residues. From germline, CDR1 is SGHDN and CDR2 FVKESK. V was cut by 3 bases and J by 8 bases, with 15 bases left in between. The CDR3, as DNA: TGTGCCAGCAGCCAGGCCGGTCTAGGGATTACGCAGTATTTT. Translated: CASSQAGLGITQYF.